A selection of T cell receptor beta chains follows, all from one sample in a study of CD8 T cells in ankylosing spondylitis. TCRdb reprocessed the 5' RACE reads with MiXCR, giving one entry per CDR3 protein. The sample lists approximately 220,000 distinct CDR3 sequences; roughly 24% were seen once. What was sequenced was blood, either unsorted or a sorted T cell fraction (not recorded which). Receptors originate from a male donor with ankylosing spondylitis or in good health (not recorded which). Each CDR3 is given with its conserved first and last residue. The D gene is left open where the match is weak. Size is stated for part of the rows, as once, few or many counts, or as a class when the clone is expanded.

D	length	size	J	V	CDR3	DNA
.	14	few	TRBJ2-7	TRBV20-1	CSASWRDPTREQYF	TGCAGTGCCAGTTGGCGGGACCCTACCAGAGAGCAGTACTTC
TRBD1	14	many	TRBJ2-1	TRBV12-3/TRBV12-4	CASSLQGQGDEQFF	TGTGCCAGCAGTCTCCAGGGACAGGGCGATGAGCAGTTCTTC
TRBD2	15	.	TRBJ2-5	TRBV7-2	CASSSPGLPQETQYF	TGTGCCAGCAGCTCGCCGGGACTACCACAAGAGACCCAGTACTTC
.	15	.	TRBJ2-7	TRBV27	CASSESVGATYEQYF	TGTGCCAGCAGCGAGAGCGTAGGGGCCACCTACGAGCAGTACTTC
.	12	many	TRBJ1-1	TRBV6-5	CASSYGGTEAFF	TGTGCCAGCAGTTACGGGGGGACTGAAGCTTTCTTT
.	11	many	TRBJ1-6	TRBV6-2/TRBV6-3	CASSSVSPLHF	TGTGCCAGCAGTTCGGTGTCGCCCCTCCACTTT
.	13	many	TRBJ1-4	TRBV29-1	CSAVEGSNEKLFF	TGCAGCGCTGTCGAGGGATCCAATGAAAAACTGTTTTTT
TRBD1	16	.	TRBJ1-2	TRBV29-1	CSVEGPSLQGDYGYTF	TGCAGCGTTGAAGGCCCTAGCCTCCAGGGGGACTATGGCTACACCTTC
.	13	.	TRBJ1-2	TRBV20-1	CSADHRESAGYTF	TGCAGTGCGGATCACAGGGAGTCTGCGGGCTACACCTTC
TRBD1	13	few	TRBJ2-5	TRBV29-1	CSVGRDSSGTQYF	TGCAGCGTTGGCCGGGACAGTTCGGGGACCCAGTACTTC
.	12	few	TRBJ2-3	TRBV12-3/TRBV12-4	CASCPGGDTQYF	TGTGCCAGCTGCCCAGGGGGGGATACGCAGTATTTT
.	14	few	TRBJ2-3	TRBV20-1	CSARDWRDTDTQYF	TGCAGTGCTAGAGATTGGCGGGACACAGATACGCAGTATTTT
.	16	.	TRBJ2-3	TRBV7-9	CASSLVSGTSTDTQYF	TGTGCCAGCAGCTTAGTCTCTGGAACTAGCACAGATACGCAGTATTTT
.	12	few	TRBJ2-1	TRBV3-1	CASSQVGLTQFF	TGTGCCAGCAGCCAAGTTGGCCTGACGCAGTTCTTC
TRBD2	16	many	TRBJ2-3	TRBV9	CASSVGLAGGTDTQYF	TGTGCCAGCAGCGTAGGACTAGCGGGGGGCACAGATACGCAGTATTTT
.	15	many	TRBJ2-3	TRBV6-1	CASSREVGSADTQYF	TGTGCCAGCAGCCGAGAGGTTGGGAGCGCAGATACGCAGTATTTT
.	16	few	TRBJ2-1	TRBV5-1	CASSLAGRTETNEQFF	TGCGCCAGCAGCTTGGCCGGCAGGACAGAAACCAATGAGCAGTTCTTC
TRBD2	17	few	TRBJ2-7	TRBV4-2	CASSQDLLAGGGYEQYF	TGTGCCAGCAGCCAAGATTTACTAGCGGGGGGGGGCTACGAGCAGTACTTC
.	14	.	TRBJ2-7	TRBV5-1	CASSLDREIGEQYF	TGCGCCAGCAGCTTGGACAGGGAGATTGGCGAGCAGTACTTC
TRBD2	15	many	TRBJ2-3	TRBV29-1	CSATPVLAATDTQYF	TGCAGCGCCACACCTGTCCTAGCGGCTACAGATACGCAGTATTTT
.	16	many	TRBJ2-7	TRBV4-3	CASSQVLGGATYEQYF	TGCGCCAGCAGCCAAGTCCTAGGGGGTGCTACCTACGAGCAGTACTTC
.	14	many	TRBJ2-3	TRBV9	CASSVAQGTDTQYF	TGTGCCAGCAGCGTAGCTCAGGGCACAGATACGCAGTATTTT
TRBD1	14	.	TRBJ1-6	TRBV6-1	CASRFGQGSSPLHF	TGTGCCAGCAGATTCGGACAGGGAAGTTCACCCCTCCACTTT
TRBD2	12	many	TRBJ2-1	TRBV20-1	CSAIAGVGEQFF	TGCAGTGCCATAGCGGGAGTAGGTGAGCAGTTCTTC
TRBD1	14	many	TRBJ2-7	TRBV5-1	CASSPGQGRNEQYF	TGCGCCAGCAGCCCGGGACAGGGGAGAAACGAGCAGTACTTC
.	16	.	TRBJ2-3	TRBV5-1	CASSLDSPTRVGTQYF	TGCGCCAGCAGCTTGGACAGTCCGACCCGAGTGGGTACGCAGTATTTT
.	15	.	TRBJ2-1	TRBV20-1	CSARDRGGALNERFF	TGCAGTGCTAGAGACAGGGGAGGTGCGTTAAATGAGCGGTTCTTC
.	13	many	TRBJ1-6	TRBV5-1	CASSLAGRSPLHF	TGCGCCAGCAGCTTGGCAGGCCGGTCACCCCTCCACTTT
.	11	many	TRBJ1-1	TRBV10-3	CAIQMNTEAFF	TGTGCCATCCAGATGAACACTGAAGCTTTCTTT
.	12	many	TRBJ1-1	TRBV29-1	CSVEGTSRSAFF	TGCAGCGTTGAAGGAACCAGCCGATCGGCTTTCTTT
.	16	many	TRBJ2-6	TRBV5-1	CASSLAKFSGANVLTF	TGCGCCAGCAGCTTGGCGAAGTTCTCTGGGGCCAACGTCCTGACTTTC
.	14	many	TRBJ1-5	TRBV20-1	CSASPQADWEPQHF	TGCAGTGCTAGCCCTCAGGCGGATTGGGAGCCCCAGCATTTT
TRBD2	13	few	TRBJ2-5	TRBV19	CASSATSPSAQYF	TGTGCCAGTAGTGCGACTAGCCCGTCGGCCCAGTACTTC
TRBD2	14	once	TRBJ2-4	TRBV7-3	CASSPGGSKNIQYF	TGTGCCAGCAGCCCCGGGGGGTCCAAAAACATTCAGTACTTC
.	13	.	TRBJ2-7	TRBV6-1	CASQMEASYEQYF	TGTGCCAGTCAAATGGAGGCCTCCTACGAGCAGTACTTC
TRBD2	18	.	TRBJ2-2	TRBV6-2/TRBV6-3	CASSAPGGRSRNTGELFF	TGTGCCAGCAGCGCACCCGGCGGGAGATCCAGAAACACCGGGGAGCTGTTTTTT
TRBD1	15	.	TRBJ1-2	TRBV18	CASSPPMDRGSGYTF	TGTGCCAGCTCACCACCGATGGACAGGGGGAGTGGCTACACCTTC
.	13	many	TRBJ2-7	TRBV10-3	CAISESDSYEQYF	TGTGCCATCAGTGAGTCGGACAGCTACGAGCAGTACTTC
.	17	many	TRBJ2-2	TRBV5-1	CASSLGQVVLGTGELFF	TGCGCCAGCAGCTTGGGACAGGTCGTGTTGGGCACCGGGGAGCTGTTTTTT
.	13	.	TRBJ1-1	TRBV7-2	CASSLGKGSEAFF	TGTGCCAGCAGCTTAGGGAAAGGAAGTGAAGCTTTCTTT
.	13	few	TRBJ1-1	TRBV20-1	CSALGRMNTEAFF	TGCAGTGCCCTCGGACGGATGAACACTGAAGCTTTCTTT
.	17	many	TRBJ2-2	TRBV14	CASSRGGGVANTGELFF	TGTGCCAGCAGCCGAGGAGGCGGCGTCGCGAACACCGGGGAGCTGTTTTTT
.	16	few	TRBJ2-6	TRBV18	CASSPLQGSGANVLTF	TGTGCCAGCTCACCATTACAGGGCTCTGGGGCCAACGTCCTGACTTTC
TRBD2	16	many	TRBJ2-3	TRBV3-1	CASSQAEIAGVDTQYF	TGTGCCAGCAGCCAAGCAGAAATAGCGGGAGTGGATACGCAGTATTTT
TRBD1	14	few	TRBJ2-5	TRBV20-1	CSARVGQGQETQYF	TGCAGTGCTCGCGTCGGACAGGGACAAGAGACCCAGTACTTC
.	12	many	TRBJ1-1	TRBV11-2	CASSFTYTEAFF	TGTGCCAGCAGCTTCACGTACACTGAAGCTTTCTTT
.	14	.	TRBJ1-4	TRBV20-1	CSARDLGQNEKLFF	TGCAGTGCTAGAGATCTCGGACAGAATGAAAAACTGTTTTTT
TRBD1	12	many	TRBJ1-2	TRBV2	CASRDRGYGYTF	TGTGCCAGCAGGGACAGGGGCTACGGCTACACCTTC
TRBD2	16	many	TRBJ2-2	TRBV20-1	CSARAGAGRDTGELFF	TGCAGTGCTAGAGCTGGGGCAGGGAGGGACACCGGGGAGCTGTTTTTT
.	9	many	TRBJ2-1	TRBV20-1	CSARDEQFF	TGCAGTGCTAGGGATGAGCAGTTCTTC
.	15	many	TRBJ2-1	TRBV20-1	CSARDMAGTYNEQFF	TGCAGTGCTAGAGATATGGCGGGAACCTACAATGAGCAGTTCTTC
.	15	few	TRBJ2-7	TRBV2	CASSGADQVGYEQYF	TGTGCCAGCAGTGGAGCAGACCAAGTGGGATACGAGCAGTACTTC
.	18	many	TRBJ2-7	TRBV21-1	CASSTTGLAGEVIYEQYF	TGTGCCAGCAGCACGACTGGACTAGCGGGCGAAGTAATCTACGAGCAGTACTTC
.	12	.	TRBJ2-1	TRBV29-1	CSVGKVYNEQFF	TGCAGCGTTGGGAAAGTCTACAATGAGCAGTTCTTC
.	14	.	TRBJ2-3	TRBV29-1	CSVPNRALGDTQYF	TGCAGCGTCCCTAACAGGGCTCTGGGAGATACGCAGTATTTT
TRBD1	15	many	TRBJ2-1	TRBV15	CATSTGDRGDNEQFF	TGTGCCACCAGCACGGGGGACAGGGGGGACAATGAGCAGTTCTTC
.	13	few	TRBJ2-1	TRBV6-5	CASSYGRLTKQFF	TGTGCCAGCAGTTACGGTCGATTAACTAAGCAGTTCTTC